The T cell receptor (beta chain) under discussion was sequenced for a study of blood T cell repertoires in COVID-19. Study overall: The United States, Italy and Spain were the sources of the acute and convalescent COVID-19 samples.

This clone was detected a few times. The repertoire was sequenced with immunoSEQ multiplex PCR; TCRdb's copy has only in-frame clones and lacks some. Found here are around 78,000 clones, 90% of them singletons; the top ten hold about 1%. The sample taken for sequencing was peripheral blood. This TCR derives from a woman aged 50 to 60 in a cohort sampled during active COVID-19.

CDR3: CASSQADSNQPQHF. The CDR3 DNA is TGTGCCAGCAGCCAAGCAGATAGCAATCAGCCCCAGCATTTT. The rearrangement joins TRBV14 to TRBJ1-5, with unresolved D. Germline loops: CDR1 SGHDN, CDR2 FVKESK. V gave up 1 base and J gave up 0 bases, with 4 bases separating them. The CDR3 totals 14 residues.